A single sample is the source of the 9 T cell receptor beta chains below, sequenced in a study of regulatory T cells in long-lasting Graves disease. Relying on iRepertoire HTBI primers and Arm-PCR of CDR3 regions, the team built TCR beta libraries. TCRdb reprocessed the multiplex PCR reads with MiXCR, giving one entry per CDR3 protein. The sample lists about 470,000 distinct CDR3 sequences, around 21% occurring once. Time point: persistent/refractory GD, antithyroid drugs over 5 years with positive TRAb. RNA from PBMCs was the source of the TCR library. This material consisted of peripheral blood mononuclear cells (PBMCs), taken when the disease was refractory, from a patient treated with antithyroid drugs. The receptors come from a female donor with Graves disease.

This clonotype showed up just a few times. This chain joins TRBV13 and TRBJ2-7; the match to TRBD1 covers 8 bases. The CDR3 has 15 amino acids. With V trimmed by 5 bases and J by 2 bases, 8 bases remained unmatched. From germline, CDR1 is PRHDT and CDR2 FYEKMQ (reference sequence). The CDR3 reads CASSPAGTGTYEQYF. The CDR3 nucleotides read TGTGCCAGCAGCCCCGCCGGGACAGGAACCTACGAGCAGTACTTC.

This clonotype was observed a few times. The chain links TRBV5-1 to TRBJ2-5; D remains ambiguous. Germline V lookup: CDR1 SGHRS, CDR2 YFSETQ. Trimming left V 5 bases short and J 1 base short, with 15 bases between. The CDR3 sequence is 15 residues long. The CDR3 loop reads CASRGLASLQETQYF. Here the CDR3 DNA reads TGCGCCAGCAGGGGATTAGCCTCACTCCAAGAGACCCAGTACTTC.

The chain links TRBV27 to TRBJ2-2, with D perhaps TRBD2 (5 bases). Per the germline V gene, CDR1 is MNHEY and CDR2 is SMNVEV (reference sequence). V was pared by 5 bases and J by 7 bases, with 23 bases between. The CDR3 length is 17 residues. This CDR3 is CASSPSPRAMYLGELFF. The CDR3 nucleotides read TGTGCCAGCAGTCCTTCCCCGAGGGCCATGTATCTCGGGGAGCTGTTTTTT.

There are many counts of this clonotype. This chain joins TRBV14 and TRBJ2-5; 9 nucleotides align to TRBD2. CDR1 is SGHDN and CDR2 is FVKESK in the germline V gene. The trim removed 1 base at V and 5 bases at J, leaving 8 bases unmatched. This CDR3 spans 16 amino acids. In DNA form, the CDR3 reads TGTGCCAGCAGCCAAGCCAGCGGGAGGTTCGGTGAGACCCAGTACTTC. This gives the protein CASSQASGRFGETQYF. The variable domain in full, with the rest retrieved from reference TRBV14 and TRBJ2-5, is EAGVTQFPSHSVIEKGQTVTLRCDPISGHDNLYWYRRVMGKEIKFLLHFVKESKQDESGMPNNRFLAERTGGTYSTLKVQPAELEDSGVYFCASSQASGRFGETQYFGPGTRLLVL.

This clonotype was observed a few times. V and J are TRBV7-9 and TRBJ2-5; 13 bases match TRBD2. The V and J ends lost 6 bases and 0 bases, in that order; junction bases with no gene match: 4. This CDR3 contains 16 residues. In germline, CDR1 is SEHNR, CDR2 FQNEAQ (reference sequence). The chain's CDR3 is CASRGGLAGDQETQYF. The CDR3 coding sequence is TGTGCCAGCAGAGGAGGACTAGCGGGGGACCAAGAGACCCAGTACTTC. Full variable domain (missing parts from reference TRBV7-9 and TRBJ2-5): DTGVSQNPRHKITKRGQNVTFRCDPISEHNRLYWYRQTLGQGPEFLTYFQNEAQLEKSRLLSDRFSAERPKGSFSTLEIQRTEQGDSAMYLCASRGGLAGDQETQYFGPGTRLLVL.

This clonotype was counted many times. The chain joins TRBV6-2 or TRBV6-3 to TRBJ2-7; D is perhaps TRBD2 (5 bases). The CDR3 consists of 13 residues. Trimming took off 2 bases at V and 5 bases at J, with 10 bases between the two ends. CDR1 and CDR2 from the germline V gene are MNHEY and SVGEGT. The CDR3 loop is CASSYIAGDEQYF. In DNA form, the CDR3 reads TGTGCCAGCAGTTACATCGCGGGCGACGAGCAGTACTTC.

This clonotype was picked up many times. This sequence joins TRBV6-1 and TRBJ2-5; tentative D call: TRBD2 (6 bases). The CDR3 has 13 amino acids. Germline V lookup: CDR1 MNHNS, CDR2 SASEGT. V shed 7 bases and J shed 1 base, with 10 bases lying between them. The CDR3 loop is CASMSGSQETQYF. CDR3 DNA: TGTGCCAGCATGAGCGGGTCCCAAGAGACCCAGTACTTC.

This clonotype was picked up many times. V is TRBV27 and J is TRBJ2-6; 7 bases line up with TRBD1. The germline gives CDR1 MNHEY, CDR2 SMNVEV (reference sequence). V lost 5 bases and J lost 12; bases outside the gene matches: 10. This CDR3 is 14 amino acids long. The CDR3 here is CASSLQTGSSVLTF. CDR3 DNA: TGTGCCAGCAGTCTCCAGACAGGGTCGAGCGTCCTGACTTTC.

The CDR3: CASRAGAGAGNTIYF. As DNA, the CDR3 is TGTGCCAGCAGGGCCGGGGCAGGGGCTGGAAACACCATATATTTT. The rearrangement joins TRBV2 to TRBJ1-3; weak D call: TRBD1 (6 bases). Trimming pared 6 bases from V and 2 bases from J, leaving 14 bases between. The CDR3 length is 15 residues. The germline CDR1 and CDR2 sequences are SNHLY and FYNNEI. Together with reference TRBV2 and TRBJ1-3, the CDR3 gives the full variable domain: EPEVTQTPSHQVTQMGQEVILRCVPISNHLYFYWYRQILGQKVEFLVSFYNNEISEKSEIFDDQFSVERPDGSNFTLKIRSTKLEDSAMYFCASRAGAGAGNTIYFGEGSWLTVV.